This T cell receptor (beta chain) was identified during a study of patients and donors after allogeneic stem cell transplantation. The CDR3 covers 18 residues. The germline V gene encodes CDR1 MGHRA and CDR2 YSYEKL. Trimming took 0 bases from V and 0 from J; bases not matched to a gene: 6. The table lists this clonotype with a few counts. A single record per CDR3 protein comes from TCRdb applying MiXCR to the RT-PCR reads. The sample lists about 960,000 distinct CDR3 sequences, 18% occurring once. This chain uses TRBV4-1 with TRBJ1-2; 11 bases are shared with TRBD1. Sample: blood, either unsorted or a sorted T cell fraction (not recorded which). The sequence was collected from a human donor who was either an allogeneic HSCT recipient or a stem cell or donor lymphocyte infusion donor (not recorded which). It is not recorded whose cells these are; they may come from a transplant donor. The CDR3 here is CASSQEWTGGQANYGYTF. CDR3 DNA sequence: TGCGCCAGCAGCCAAGAGTGGACAGGGGGCCAGGCTAACTATGGCTACACCTTC.